What follows is one TCR beta chain and its context. It has no known antigen specificity. The input lacks base qualities; no much larger clone sits a single base away. The time point tag for this specimen amounts to: newly diagnosed, previously untreated cHL patient sample. A Miltenyi CD4+ T cell isolation kit was used for magnetic negative selection to purify CD4+ T cells from thawed PBMCs. PBMCs from patients with newly diagnosed, previously untreated classical Hodgkin lymphoma were sequenced as a comparison group for the relapsed/refractory trial patients. After peripheral blood was drawn into 8 mL Vacutainer Cell Preparation Tubes, PBMCs were isolated by centrifugation and then cryopreserved. Purified CD4+ and CD8+ fractions were prepared only for cases where an additional PBMC sample was available. Magnetically labelled cells were removed on LS columns in a quadroMACS separator, and the flow-through was collected as the purified fraction.

This record belongs to a study of PD-1 blockade in classical Hodgkin lymphoma (dated by TCRdb to 2020 to 2021). Study-wide context: The study used TCR beta sequencing and CyTOF to define a peripheral blood immune signature of response to PD-1 blockade in classical Hodgkin lymphoma.

V lost 4 bases and J lost 0 bases, and the count of bases not matched to a germline gene is 8. Taken from cysteine to phenylalanine, the CDR3 has 16 residues. Only the CDR3 DNA is retained, 48 bases long and in frame from the first base. Genomic DNA was extracted with the Qiagen DNeasy kit from unsorted PBMCs and from negatively selected CD4+ and CD8+ fractions. TCR beta CDR3 regions were amplified by immunoSEQ multiplex PCR using primers annealing to V and J segments. A synthetic immune receptor repertoire was used to minimize amplification bias, and any residual bias was removed computationally once sequencing was done. The published analysis was carried out like this. Repertoire diversity was quantified as the Shannon entropy index using custom Python scripts. Unsorted, CD4+ and CD8+ repertoires were analyzed separately, except in combined analyses where CD4+ and CD8+ sequences were merged in silico. The table was pulled from immuneACCESS by TCRdb, which kept in-frame rearrangements only. Such tables lose some clones; where checked, under half of the loss comes from unresolved V genes, and the rest has no known cause. The DNA gave D and trimming, while V, J and clone size come from that table. The sample profile shows tens of thousands of clones; more than 90% of them were found once. 0.41% of the sample rests with the top ten.

What the authors observed across the whole study: The study was restricted to a single clinical trial cohort, and the causes of repertoire differences, possibly disease activity or prior therapy, were left undefined. Newly diagnosed patients were reported to have lower baseline TCR diversity than healthy donors, and relapsed/refractory patients were reported to have lower baseline TCR diversity still.

Sequencing used CD4+ T cells from blood. The chain couples TRBV7-1 to TRBJ1-1; the junction holds 7 bases that match TRBD1. TRBV7-1 is identified as an open reading frame with a role that is uncertain. The clonotype was recovered from a human donor with classical Hodgkin lymphoma. This receptor has the CDR3 CASSLEGRGLNTEAFF. At the DNA level, the sequence is TGTGCCAGCAGCTTAGAGGGGAGGGGGCTGAACACTGAAGCTTTCTTT.